The 8 T cell receptor beta chains in this list originate from one sample, sequenced in a study of cytomegalovirus exposure and HLA in healthy donors. Primers included in the PCR were 60 Vbeta and 13 Jbeta primers. Produced via immunoSEQ multiplex PCR; TCRdb's table is partial and in-frame only. The table includes under 90,000 clones, 75% detected once. The sequenced sample was PBMCs. The receptors here all came from a man in his forties or fifties in good health and CMV-seronegative.

V gene TRBV27 combines with J gene TRBJ1-6; TRBD1 matches 7 bases. Germline CDR1 and CDR2: MNHEY and SMNVEV (reference sequence). The V gene end was trimmed by 4 bases and the J gene end by 8 bases; junction bases not matched to a gene: 5. This CDR3 comprises 14 residues. The CDR3 region is CASSSRQGHSPLHF. In nucleotides, the CDR3 is TGTGCCAGCAGTTCCAGACAGGGTCATTCACCCCTCCACTTT.

The rearrangement joins TRBV5-1 to TRBJ1-5; a weak D match, TRBD1 (5 bases). Germline CDR1 reads SGHRS; CDR2 reads YFSETQ. This CDR3 has 15 amino acids. V was clipped by 3 bases and J by 0 bases, with 10 bases between them. The CDR3 DNA sequence: TGCGCCAGCAGCTCGGGGGAGGCTAGCAATCAGCCCCAGCATTTT. Translated, it gives CASSSGEASNQPQHF.

The chain is built from TRBV5-1 and TRBJ2-6; D is undetermined. There are 16 residues in the CDR3. V was trimmed by 4 bases and J by 2 bases, leaving 13 bases between them. The germline V gene encodes CDR1 SGHRS and CDR2 YFSETQ. The DNA of the CDR3 is TGCGCCAGCAGCGCCACACCGTCCCCTGGGGCCAACGTCCTGACTTTC. Protein product: CASSATPSPGANVLTF.

This clone was counted between two and nine times. The chain's CDR3 is CASRTGGFAFF. CDR3 DNA sequence: TGTGCCAGCAGGACAGGGGGTTTTGCTTTCTTT. V gene TRBV28 combines with J gene TRBJ1-1, with 9 bases lining up with TRBD1. Trimming at V came to 6 bases and at J to 11 bases, leaving 4 bases not matched to a gene. The CDR3 runs 11 residues. Per germline, CDR1 MDHEN and CDR2 SYDVKM.

V is TRBV15 and J is TRBJ2-7; perhaps TRBD1 as D (5 bases). The CDR3 spans 14 residues. Trimming took 7 bases from V and 6 from J, leaving 19 bases between them. Germline CDR1 is LNHNV and CDR2 is YYDKDF (reference sequence). CDR3 DNA sequence: TGTGCCACCATGGAAGGGGCCCAGAAGGGCGAGCAGTACTTC. This encodes CATMEGAQKGEQYF. The full variable domain, in which reference TRBV15 and TRBJ2-7 provide the parts outside the CDR3, is DAMVIQNPRYQVTQFGKPVTLSCSQTLNHNVMYWYQQKSSQAPKLLFHYYDKDFNNEADTPDNFQSRRPNTSFCFLDIRSPGLGDTAMYLCATMEGAQKGEQYFGPGTRLTVT.

The chain uses TRBV30 and TRBJ2-3; possible D gene TRBD2, 6 bases. The CDR3 is 13 amino acids. CDR1 is GTSNPN and CDR2 is SVGIG in the germline V gene (reference sequence). Trimming took off 0 bases at V and 5 bases at J, with 9 bases between the two ends. CDR3 region: CAWSVGSGDTQYF. DNA for the CDR3: TGTGCCTGGAGTGTCGGGAGTGGAGATACGCAGTATTTT. The full variable domain, completed using reference TRBV30 and TRBJ2-3, is SQTIHQWPATLVQPVGSPLSLECTVEGTSNPNLYWYRQAAGRGLQLLFYSVGIGQISSEVPQNLSASRPQDRQFILSSKKLLLSDSGFYLCAWSVGSGDTQYFGPGTRLTVL.

This clone was picked up a small number of times. This chain links TRBV29-1 with TRBJ1-4; D gene ambiguous. Per germline, CDR1 SQVTM and CDR2 ANQGSEA. The CDR3 is 12 residues long. Trimming took off 7 bases at V and 8 bases at J, with 14 bases between the two ends. The CDR3: CSAVLYSEKLFF. The DNA of the CDR3 is TGCAGCGCCGTCTTGTATAGCGAAAAACTGTTTTTT.

The rearrangement uses TRBV6-6 and TRBJ2-5, with 7 bases identical to TRBD2. CDR3 length: 14 amino acids. CDR1 is MNHNY, CDR2 SVGAGI, per germline (reference sequence). V was pared by 8 bases and J by 1 base, with 7 bases of the junction left unmatched. CDR3 loop: CASGNSGPQETQYF. The CDR3 nucleotides read TGTGCCAGCGGAAATAGCGGGCCCCAAGAGACCCAGTACTTC.